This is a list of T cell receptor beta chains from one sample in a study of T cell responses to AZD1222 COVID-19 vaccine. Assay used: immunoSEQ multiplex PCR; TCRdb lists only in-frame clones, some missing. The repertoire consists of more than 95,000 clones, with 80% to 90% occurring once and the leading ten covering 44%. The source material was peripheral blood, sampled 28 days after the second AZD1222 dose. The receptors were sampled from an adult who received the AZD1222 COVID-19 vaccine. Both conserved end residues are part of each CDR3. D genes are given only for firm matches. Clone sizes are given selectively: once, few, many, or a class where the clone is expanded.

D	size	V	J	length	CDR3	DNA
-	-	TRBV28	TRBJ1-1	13	CASSFLTGTEAFF	TGTGCCAGCAGTTTCCTCACTGGCACTGAAGCTTTCTTT
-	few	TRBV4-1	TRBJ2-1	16	CASSQDPPGTLNEQFF	TGCGCCAGCAGCCAAGACCCCCCCGGGACGCTTAATGAGCAGTTCTTC
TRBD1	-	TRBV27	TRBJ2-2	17	CASSLWGQGVPTGELFF	TGTGCCAGCAGTTTATGGGGACAGGGTGTCCCCACCGGGGAGCTGTTTTTT
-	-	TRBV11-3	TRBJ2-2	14	CASSSSGNTGELFF	TGTGCCAGCAGCTCAAGCGGTAACACCGGGGAGCTGTTTTTT
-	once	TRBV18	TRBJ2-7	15	CASSGGTRSVYEQYF	TGTGCCAGCTCGGGCGGGACTCGGTCAGTCTACGAGCAGTACTTC
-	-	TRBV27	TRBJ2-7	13	CASSLRGSYEQYF	TGTGCCAGCAGTTTGAGGGGCTCCTACGAGCAGTACTTC
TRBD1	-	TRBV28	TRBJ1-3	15	CASSSQGTGGNTIYF	TGTGCCAGCAGTTCCCAGGGGACAGGTGGAAACACCATATATTTT
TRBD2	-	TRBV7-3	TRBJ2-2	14	CASSKGLVTGELFF	TGTGCCAGCAGCAAGGGACTAGTGACCGGGGAGCTGTTTTTT
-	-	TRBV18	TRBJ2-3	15	CASTGDRPPTDTQYF	TGTGCCAGCACTGGGGATAGGCCCCCCACAGATACGCAGTATTTT
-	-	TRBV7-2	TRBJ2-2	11	CASSHTGELFF	TGTGCCAGCAGCCACACCGGGGAGCTGTTTTTT
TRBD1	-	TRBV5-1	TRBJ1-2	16	CASSPDGRGPNYGYTF	TGCGCCAGCAGCCCCGATGGAAGGGGGCCCAACTATGGCTACACCTTC
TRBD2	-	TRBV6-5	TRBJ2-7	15	CASRRRLAQEGEQYF	TGTGCCAGCAGACGAAGACTAGCCCAGGAAGGGGAGCAGTACTTC
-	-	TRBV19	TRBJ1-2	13	CASTRGANYGYTF	TGTGCCAGTACCCGGGGAGCTAACTATGGCTACACCTTC
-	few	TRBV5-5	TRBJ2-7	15	CASSLDPGRLWEQYF	TGTGCCAGCAGCTTGGATCCGGGACGGCTCTGGGAGCAGTACTTC
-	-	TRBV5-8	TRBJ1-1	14	CASSPGPHHTEAFF	TGTGCCAGCAGCCCCGGCCCCCATCACACTGAAGCTTTCTTT
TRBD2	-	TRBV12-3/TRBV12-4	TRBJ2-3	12	CASSHTSVDWYF	TGTGCCAGCAGCCATACTAGCGTTGATTGGTATTTT
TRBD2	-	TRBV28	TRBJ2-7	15	CASRPGLAGGNEQYF	TGTGCCAGCAGGCCGGGACTAGCGGGAGGGAACGAGCAGTACTTC
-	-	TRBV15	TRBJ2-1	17	CATSRDTAGRSYNEQFF	TGTGCCACCAGCAGAGATACGGCGGGACGCTCCTACAATGAGCAGTTCTTC
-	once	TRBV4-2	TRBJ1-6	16	CASSQDSRGLNSPLHF	TGTGCCAGCAGCCAAGATAGTAGGGGGTTAAATTCACCCCTCCACTTT
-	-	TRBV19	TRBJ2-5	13	CASSKDTQETQYF	TGTGCCAGTAGTAAGGACACTCAAGAGACCCAGTACTTC
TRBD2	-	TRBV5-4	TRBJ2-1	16	CASSPGTSGDSGEQFF	TGTGCCAGCAGCCCCGGGACTAGCGGGGATTCTGGGGAGCAGTTCTTC
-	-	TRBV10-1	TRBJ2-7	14	CASEHSGASYEQYF	TGCGCCAGTGAGCATTCCGGGGCCTCCTACGAGCAGTACTTC
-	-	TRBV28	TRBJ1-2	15	CASSLTGRANYGYTF	TGTGCCAGCAGTCTAACAGGGCGAGCTAACTATGGCTACACCTTC
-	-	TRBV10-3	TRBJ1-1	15	CAISDPGQLNTEAFF	TGTGCCATCAGTGACCCTGGGCAGTTGAACACTGAAGCTTTCTTT
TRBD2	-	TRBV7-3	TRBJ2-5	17	CASSPGTSGPPQETQYF	TGTGCCAGCAGCCCCGGGACTAGCGGGCCACCCCAAGAGACCCAGTACTTC
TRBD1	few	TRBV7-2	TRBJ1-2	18	CASSLGSHSRGQSYGYTF	TGTGCCAGCAGCTTAGGGTCCCACTCCAGGGGGCAAAGCTATGGCTACACCTTC
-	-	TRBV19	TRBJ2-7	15	CASSLYQGGLYEQYF	TGTGCCAGTAGTCTGTATCAGGGCGGGCTCTACGAGCAGTACTTC
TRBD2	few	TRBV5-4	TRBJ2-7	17	CASSSPGLADSSYEQYF	TGTGCCAGCAGCTCACCGGGACTAGCGGACAGCTCCTACGAGCAGTACTTC
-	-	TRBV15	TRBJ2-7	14	CATSRDLVSDEQYF	TGTGCCACCAGCAGAGATCTAGTCTCCGACGAGCAGTACTTC
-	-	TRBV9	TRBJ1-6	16	CASSADRSAYNSPLHF	TGTGCCAGCAGCGCTGACAGGTCCGCCTATAATTCACCCCTCCACTTT
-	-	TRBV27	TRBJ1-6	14	CASSLSTRNSPLHF	TGTGCCAGCAGTTTGTCGACACGTAATTCACCCCTCCACTTT